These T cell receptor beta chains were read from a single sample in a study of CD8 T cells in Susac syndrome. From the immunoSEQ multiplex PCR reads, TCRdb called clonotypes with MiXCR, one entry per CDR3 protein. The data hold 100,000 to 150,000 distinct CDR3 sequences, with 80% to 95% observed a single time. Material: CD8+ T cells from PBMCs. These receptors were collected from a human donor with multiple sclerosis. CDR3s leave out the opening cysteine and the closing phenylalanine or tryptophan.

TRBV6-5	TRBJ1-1	ASSPGRASTEAF
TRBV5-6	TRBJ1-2	ASTYQGANYGYT
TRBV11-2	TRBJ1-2	ASSLDQRGYGYT
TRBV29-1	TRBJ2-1	SVGTRYNEQF
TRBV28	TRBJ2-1	ASSRGLYNEQF
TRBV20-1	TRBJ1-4	SCPGHQEKLF
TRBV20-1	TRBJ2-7	SATPPGGYEQY
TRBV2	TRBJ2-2	ASRPSPSGELF
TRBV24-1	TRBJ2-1	ATSDRRDISYNEQF
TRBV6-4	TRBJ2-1	ASTPPGLAGGQHYNEQF
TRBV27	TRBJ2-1	AIWDGSSYNEQF
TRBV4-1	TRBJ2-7	ASSHPGTGGNDEQY
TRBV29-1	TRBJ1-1	SVERPKAF
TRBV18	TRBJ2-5	ASSPRQGKETQY
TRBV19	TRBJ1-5	ASSIGPTDSNQPQH
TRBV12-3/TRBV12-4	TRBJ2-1	ASSATNEQF
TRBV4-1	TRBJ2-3	ASSQVHSVTFTDTQY
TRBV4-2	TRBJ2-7	ASSQVAASGGRSAYEQY
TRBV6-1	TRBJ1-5	ASSGFRQGISNQPQH
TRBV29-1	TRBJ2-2	SVERDSGELF
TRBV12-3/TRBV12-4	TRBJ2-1	ASSLSPLNEQF
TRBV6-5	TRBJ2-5	ASSPWREVQETQY
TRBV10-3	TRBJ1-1	AISEDSLRAF